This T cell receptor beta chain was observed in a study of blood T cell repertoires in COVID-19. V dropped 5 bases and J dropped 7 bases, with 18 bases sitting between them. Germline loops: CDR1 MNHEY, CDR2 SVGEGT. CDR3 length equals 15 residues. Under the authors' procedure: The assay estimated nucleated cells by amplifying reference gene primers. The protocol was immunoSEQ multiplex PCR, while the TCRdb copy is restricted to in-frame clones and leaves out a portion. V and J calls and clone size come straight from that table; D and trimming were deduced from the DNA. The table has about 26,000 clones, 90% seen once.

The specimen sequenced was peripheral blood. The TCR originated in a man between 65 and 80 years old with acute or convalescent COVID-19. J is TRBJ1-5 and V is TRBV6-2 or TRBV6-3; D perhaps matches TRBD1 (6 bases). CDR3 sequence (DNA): TGTGCCAGCAGTCGTATCAGGGGTGGTTACCAGCCCCAGCATTTT. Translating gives CASSRIRGGYQPQHF.